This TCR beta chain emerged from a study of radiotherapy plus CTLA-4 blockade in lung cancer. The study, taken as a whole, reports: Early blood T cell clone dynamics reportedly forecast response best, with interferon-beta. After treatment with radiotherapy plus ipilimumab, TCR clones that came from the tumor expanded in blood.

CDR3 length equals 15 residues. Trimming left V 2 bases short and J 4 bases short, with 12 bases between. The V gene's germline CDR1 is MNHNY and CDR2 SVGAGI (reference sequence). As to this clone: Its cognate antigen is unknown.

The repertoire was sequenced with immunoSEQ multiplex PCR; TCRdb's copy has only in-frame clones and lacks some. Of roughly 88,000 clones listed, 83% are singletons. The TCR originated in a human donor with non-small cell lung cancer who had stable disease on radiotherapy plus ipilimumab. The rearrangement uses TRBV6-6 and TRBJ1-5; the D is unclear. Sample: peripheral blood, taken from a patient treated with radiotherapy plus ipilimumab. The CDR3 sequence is CASSYRRDGNQPQHF. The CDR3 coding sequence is TGTGCCAGCAGTTACCGGAGGGATGGAAATCAGCCCCAGCATTTT.